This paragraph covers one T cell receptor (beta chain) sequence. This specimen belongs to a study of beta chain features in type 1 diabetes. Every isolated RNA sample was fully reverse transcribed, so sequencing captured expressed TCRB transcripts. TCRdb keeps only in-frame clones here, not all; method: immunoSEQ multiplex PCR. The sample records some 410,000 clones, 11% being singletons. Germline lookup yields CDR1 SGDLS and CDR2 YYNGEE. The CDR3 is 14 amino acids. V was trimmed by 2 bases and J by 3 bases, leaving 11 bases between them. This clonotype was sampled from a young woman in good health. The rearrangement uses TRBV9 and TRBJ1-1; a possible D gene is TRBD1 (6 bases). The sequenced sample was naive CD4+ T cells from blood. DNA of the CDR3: TGTGCCAGCAGCGTTCACAGGGCGGACACTGAAGCTTTCTTT. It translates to CASSVHRADTEAFF.